This TCR beta chain was sequenced during a study of T cells in Graves' hyperthyroidism and ophthalmopathy. V shed 6 bases, J shed 6 bases, and the junction held 29 bases outside the gene matches. The germline V gene encodes CDR1 MDHEN and CDR2 SYDVKM. This CDR3 is built from 20 residues. Amplified TCR beta CDR3 regions came from RNA transcripts. The HTBI primer set served for first-round RT-PCR of the TCR CDR3. TCRdb analysed the multiplex PCR reads with MiXCR anew, one entry per CDR3 protein. The table lists approximately 370,000 distinct CDR3 sequences, around 14% of them singletons, with approximately 30% in the top ten. As concerns this clonotype: Its antigen is unknown. A read error is possible here, since a much larger clone lies one base away.

Study results and caveats: Blood also contained most expanded thyroid clonotypes above 0.001.

Reasons for excluding patients were uncontrolled infection, other autoimmune disease, pregnancy or lactation. Thyroid ultrasound and orbital computed tomography, with clinical symptoms and serum thyroxine and TRAb, informed diagnoses. Source material: blood. This rearrangement joins TRBV28 to TRBJ2-7, with 7 bases that match TRBD2. This clonotype was sampled from a woman in her twenties or thirties with Graves' hyperthyroidism. The CDR3 is CASRILYGSENLAEHCEQYF. CDR3 coding DNA: TGTGCCAGCAGGATACTTTACGGTTCCGAGAACCTAGCGGAGCACTGCGAGCAGTACTTC.